This T cell receptor beta chain was recorded in a study of T cell responses to AZD1222 COVID-19 vaccine. The table came from immunoSEQ multiplex PCR; TCRdb's copy has only in-frame clones and leaves some out. The sample has 120,000 or so clones, around 87% seen once. On this clone: What it binds is not known.

Broader study findings: An increase in Spike-specific TCR breadth and depth was observed after two AZD1222 doses. The span of vaccine-associated CD4 TCRs extended across spike, with dominance at 160-218 and 743-854. Baseline seropositivity occurred in only a handful of AZD1222 recipients.

V was trimmed by 8 bases and J by 6 bases, leaving 14 bases between them. The CDR3 is 12 amino acids. In germline, CDR1 is SNHLY, CDR2 FYNNEI. This TCR derives from an adult in good health. The rearrangement uses TRBV2 and TRBJ2-7; D possibly matches TRBD1 or TRBD2 (5 bases each). The material was peripheral blood, obtained on day 0 of AZD1222 vaccination. CDR3 sequence: CASCPGLGEQYF. DNA of the CDR3: TGTGCCAGCTGCCCGGGGCTGGGCGAGCAGTACTTC. Supplemented by reference TRBV2 and TRBJ2-7, the full variable domain reads EPEVTQTPSHQVTQMGQEVILRCVPISNHLYFYWYRQILGQKVEFLVSFYNNEISEKSEIFDDQFSVERPDGSNFTLKIRSTKLEDSAMYFCASCPGLGEQYFGPGTRLTVT.